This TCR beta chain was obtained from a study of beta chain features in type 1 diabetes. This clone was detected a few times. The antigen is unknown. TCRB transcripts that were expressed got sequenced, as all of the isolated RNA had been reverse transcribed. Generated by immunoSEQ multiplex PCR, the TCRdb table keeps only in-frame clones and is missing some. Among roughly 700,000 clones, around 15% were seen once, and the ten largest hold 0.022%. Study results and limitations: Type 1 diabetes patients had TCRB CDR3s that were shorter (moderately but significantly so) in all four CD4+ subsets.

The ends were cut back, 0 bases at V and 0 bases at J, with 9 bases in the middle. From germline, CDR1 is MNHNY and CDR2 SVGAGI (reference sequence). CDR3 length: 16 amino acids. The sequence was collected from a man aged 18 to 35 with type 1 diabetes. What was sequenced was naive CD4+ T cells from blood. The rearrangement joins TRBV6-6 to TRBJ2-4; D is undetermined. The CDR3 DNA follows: TGTGCCAGCAGTTACTCGAACAGCCTAGCCAAAAACATTCAGTACTTC. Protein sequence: CASSYSNSLAKNIQYF.